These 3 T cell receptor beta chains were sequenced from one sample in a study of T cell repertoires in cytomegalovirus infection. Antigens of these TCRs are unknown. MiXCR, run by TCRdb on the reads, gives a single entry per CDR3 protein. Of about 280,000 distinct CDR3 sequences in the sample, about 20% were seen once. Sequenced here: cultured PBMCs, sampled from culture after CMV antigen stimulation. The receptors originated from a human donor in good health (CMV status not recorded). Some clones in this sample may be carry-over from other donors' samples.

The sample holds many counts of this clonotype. CDR3 region: CASSLGSGFGYTF. CDR3 coding DNA: TGTGCCAGCAGCCTAGGGTCGGGGTTCGGCTACACCTTC. The chain uses TRBV7-2 and TRBJ1-2; D is unclear. CDR1 is SGHTA, CDR2 FQGNSA, per germline. The CDR3 loop spans 13 amino acids. Trimming took off 5 bases at V and 8 bases at J, with 15 bases between the two ends.

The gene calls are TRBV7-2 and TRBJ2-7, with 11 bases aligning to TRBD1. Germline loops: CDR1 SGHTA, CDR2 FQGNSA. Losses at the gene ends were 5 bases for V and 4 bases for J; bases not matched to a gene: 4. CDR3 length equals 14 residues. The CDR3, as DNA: TGTGCCAGCAGCGGACAGGGGGCGCTTTACGAGCAGTACTTC. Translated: CASSGQGALYEQYF.

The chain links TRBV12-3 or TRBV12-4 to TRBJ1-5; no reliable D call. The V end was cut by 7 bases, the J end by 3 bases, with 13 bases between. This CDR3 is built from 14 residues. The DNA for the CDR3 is TGTGCCAGCACCTTCGGAGGGATCAATCAGCCCCAGCATTTT. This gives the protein CASTFGGINQPQHF.